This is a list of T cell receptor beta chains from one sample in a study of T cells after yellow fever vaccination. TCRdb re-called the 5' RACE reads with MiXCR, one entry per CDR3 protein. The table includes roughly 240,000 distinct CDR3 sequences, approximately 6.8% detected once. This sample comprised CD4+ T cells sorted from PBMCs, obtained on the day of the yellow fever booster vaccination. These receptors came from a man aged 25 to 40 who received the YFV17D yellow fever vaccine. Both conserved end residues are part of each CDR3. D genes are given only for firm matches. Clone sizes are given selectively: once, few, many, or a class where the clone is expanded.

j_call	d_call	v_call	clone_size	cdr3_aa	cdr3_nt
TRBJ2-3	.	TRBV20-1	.	CSAQTQPLTDRWVAQYF	TGCAGTGCCCAGACCCAGCCACTGACCGATCGGTGGGTCGCGCAGTATTTT
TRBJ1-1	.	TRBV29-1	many	CSVEALSTEAFF	TGCAGCGTTGAAGCGTTGAGCACTGAAGCTTTCTTT
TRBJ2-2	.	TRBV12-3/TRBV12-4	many	CASSLAGIRELFF	TGTGCCAGCAGTTTAGCGGGCATCAGGGAGCTGTTTTTT
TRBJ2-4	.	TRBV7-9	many	CASSSYRAMAKNIQYF	TGTGCCAGCAGCTCCTACAGGGCGATGGCCAAAAACATTCAGTACTTC
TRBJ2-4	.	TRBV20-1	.	CSALGELNIQYF	TGCAGTGCTCTGGGGGAACTAAACATTCAGTACTTC
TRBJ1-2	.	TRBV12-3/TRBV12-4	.	CASSLSTNYGYTF	TGTGCCAGCAGTTTAAGCACCAACTATGGCTACACCTTC
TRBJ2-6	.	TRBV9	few	CASSVSGSGANVLTF	TGTGCCAGCAGCGTTTCAGGTTCTGGGGCCAACGTCCTGACTTTC
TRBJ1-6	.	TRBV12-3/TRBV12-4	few	CASSLRGLDSPLHF	TGTGCCAGCAGTTTAAGGGGCCTGGATTCACCCCTCCACTTT
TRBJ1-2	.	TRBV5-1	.	CASSPSGANYGYTF	TGCGCCAGCAGCCCATCGGGAGCTAACTATGGCTACACCTTC
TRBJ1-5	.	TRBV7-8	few	CASSLGTWAYSNQPQHF	TGTGCCAGCAGCTTAGGGACCTGGGCCTATAGCAATCAGCCCCAGCATTTT
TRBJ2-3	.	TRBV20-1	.	CSARKTDTQYF	TGCAGTGCTAGAAAGACAGATACGCAGTATTTT
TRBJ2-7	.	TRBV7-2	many	CASSLGGTPSYEQYF	TGTGCCAGCAGCTTAGGAGGGACACCTTCCTACGAGCAGTACTTC
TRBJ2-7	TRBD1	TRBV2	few	CASSDLSGGSYEQYF	TGTGCCAGCAGTGATCTCTCAGGGGGCAGCTACGAGCAGTACTTC
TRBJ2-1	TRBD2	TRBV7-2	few	CASSSGLADLIRREQFF	TGTGCCAGCAGCTCCGGACTAGCGGACCTAATCAGGCGTGAGCAGTTCTTC
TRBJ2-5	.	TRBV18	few	CASSPPNTGEAQYF	TGTGCCAGCTCACCACCTAACACGGGGGAGGCCCAGTACTTC
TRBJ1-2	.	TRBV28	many	CASSPGTYGYTF	TGTGCCAGCAGTCCAGGGACCTACGGCTACACCTTC
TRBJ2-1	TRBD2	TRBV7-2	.	CASSSYGTSGRAIEQFF	TGTGCCAGCAGCTCATACGGGACTAGCGGGAGGGCCATTGAGCAGTTCTTC
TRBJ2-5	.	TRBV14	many	CASSTKQGLETQYF	TGTGCCAGCAGCACCAAACAGGGATTAGAGACCCAGTACTTC
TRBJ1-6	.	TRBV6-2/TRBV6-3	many	CASRQQSGGSSPLHF	TGTGCCAGCCGACAGCAATCGGGAGGTTCATCACCCCTCCACTTT
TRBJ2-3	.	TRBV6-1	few	CASRLEVRRTDTQYF	TGTGCCAGCAGGTTGGAAGTCCGGCGTACAGATACGCAGTATTTT
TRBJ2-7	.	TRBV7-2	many	CASSLLGTSTYEQYF	TGTGCCAGCAGCTTATTAGGGACCTCCACCTACGAGCAGTACTTC
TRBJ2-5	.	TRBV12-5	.	CASGLYSHETQYF	TGTGCTAGTGGTTTATACAGCCACGAGACCCAGTACTTC
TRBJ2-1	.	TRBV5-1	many	CASSRSGPSYNEQFF	TGCGCCAGCAGCCGGAGCGGTCCCTCCTACAATGAGCAGTTCTTC
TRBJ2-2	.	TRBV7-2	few	CASSLLGPNTGELFF	TGTGCCAGCAGCTTACTGGGCCCGAACACCGGGGAGCTGTTTTTT
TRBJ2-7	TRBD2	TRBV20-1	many	CSATSGNYEQYF	TGCAGTGCAACTAGCGGGAACTACGAGCAGTACTTC
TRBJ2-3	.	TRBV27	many	CASSWGLFGDTQYF	TGTGCCAGCAGTTGGGGCCTATTCGGGGATACGCAGTATTTT
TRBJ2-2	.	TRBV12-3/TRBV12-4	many	CASSLTANGELFF	TGTGCCAGCAGTTTAACGGCGAATGGGGAGCTGTTTTTT
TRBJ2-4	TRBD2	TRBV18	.	CASSPLAGEGNIQYF	TGTGCCAGCTCGCCCCTAGCGGGAGAGGGAAACATTCAGTACTTC
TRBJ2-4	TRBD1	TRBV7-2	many	CASSFDRANIQYF	TGTGCCAGCAGCTTCGACAGGGCAAACATTCAGTACTTC
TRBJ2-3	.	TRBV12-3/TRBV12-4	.	CVSSSVQGLGTDTQYF	TGTGTCAGCAGTTCAGTCCAGGGCCTAGGCACAGATACGCAGTATTTT
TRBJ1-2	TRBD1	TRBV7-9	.	CASSFAGQGAYGYTF	TGTGCCAGCAGCTTTGCTGGACAGGGGGCCTATGGCTACACCTTC
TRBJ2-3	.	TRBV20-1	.	CSARDNGRPGDGHTQYF	TGCAGTGCTAGAGATAACGGACGTCCGGGAGATGGCCATACGCAGTATTTT
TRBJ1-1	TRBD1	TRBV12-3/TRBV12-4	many	CASRNNWGQGRTEAFF	TGTGCCAGCAGGAACAATTGGGGACAGGGAAGGACTGAAGCTTTCTTT
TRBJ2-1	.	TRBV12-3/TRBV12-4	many	CASRPGPGIGYNEQFF	TGTGCCAGCAGGCCTGGGCCGGGGATAGGCTACAATGAGCAGTTCTTC
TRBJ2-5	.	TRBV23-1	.	CASSQGRLRYQETQYF	TGCGCCAGCAGTCAAGGTCGGCTGAGGTACCAAGAGACCCAGTACTTC
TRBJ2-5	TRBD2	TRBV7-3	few	CASSLTGREALLF	TGTGCCAGCAGCTTAACGGGACGGGAGGCCCTACTCTTC
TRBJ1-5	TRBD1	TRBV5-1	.	CASSLGQGGSNQPQHF	TGCGCCAGCAGCTTGGGACAGGGAGGGAGCAATCAGCCCCAGCATTTT
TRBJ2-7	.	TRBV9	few	CASSVEADRRYEQYF	TGTGCCAGCAGCGTAGAGGCCGACAGGAGGTATGAGCAGTACTTC
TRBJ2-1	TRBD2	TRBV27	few	CASSFQRGTYEQFF	TGTGCCAGCAGTTTCCAGCGGGGTACGTATGAGCAGTTCTTC
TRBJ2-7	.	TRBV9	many	CASSVAVGGEQYF	TGTGCCAGCAGCGTAGCCGTCGGCGGGGAGCAGTACTTC
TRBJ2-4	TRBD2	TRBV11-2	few	CASSSPQDSGRGVKNIQYF	TGTGCCAGCAGCTCCCCTCAAGATAGCGGGAGGGGTGTCAAAAACATTCAGTACTTC